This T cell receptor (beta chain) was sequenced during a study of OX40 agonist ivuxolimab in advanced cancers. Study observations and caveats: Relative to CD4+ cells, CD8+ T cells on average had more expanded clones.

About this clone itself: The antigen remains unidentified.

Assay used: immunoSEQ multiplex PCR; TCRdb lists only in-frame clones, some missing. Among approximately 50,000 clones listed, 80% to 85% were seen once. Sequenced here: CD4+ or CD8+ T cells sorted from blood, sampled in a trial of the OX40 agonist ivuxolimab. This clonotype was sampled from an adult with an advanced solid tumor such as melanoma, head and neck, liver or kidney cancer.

The CDR3 DNA sequence: TGCAGTGCCAGCCCCCAAGAGACCCAGTACTTC. Translation: CSASPQETQYF. The gene calls are TRBV20-1 and TRBJ2-5; no clear D. V was pared by 6 bases and J by 1 base, with 6 bases between. CDR3 length: 11 residues. The germline V gene has CDR1 DFQATT and CDR2 SNEGSKA (reference sequence).